This T cell receptor (beta chain) was captured by sequencing in a study of CD8+ T cells in alopecia areata. As concerns this clone: Antigen specificity is unknown.

Germline V gene data show CDR1 as LNHDA and CDR2 as SQIVND (reference sequence). Trimming shortened V by 1 base and J by 0 bases, and 3 bases separated the two germline ends. The CDR3 consists of 13 residues. Overall study findings and caveats: Scalp samples also yield sequences of resident alphabeta T cells from normal skin. Although TCR sharing was seen in mice, sharing across patients was less clear, possibly for HLA-related reasons.

Reverse transcribed after extraction, RNA yielded cDNA as the sequencing template. This table comes from immunoSEQ multiplex PCR, and its TCRdb copy is limited to in-frame clones, with some not included. The data show under 150,000 clones, with around two thirds seen just once and less than 40% held by the top ten. The TCR originated in a human donor in good health. The chain carries TRBV19 and TRBJ1-1; D call uncertain. Sequencing input: CD8+ T cells sorted from blood. DNA of the CDR3: TGTGCCAGTAGTATAGGGGTGAACACTGAAGCTTTCTTT. Protein product: CASSIGVNTEAFF.